A single sample is the source of the 28 T cell receptor beta chains below, sequenced in a study of post-analysis software for immune sequencing data. Study-wide results and limits: There were five TRBV segments more frequent in patients than controls, and TRBV5-6, TRBV5-1 and TRBV20-1 were among them.

Researchers reported that TCR beta cDNA libraries carried unique molecular identifiers. MiXCR was run by TCRdb on the PCR reads, yielding one entry per CDR3 protein. The repertoire includes 600,000 to 700,000 distinct CDR3 sequences, 55% to 70% of them detected once, and over 9% sits in the top ten. These receptors lack a known antigen. The sequencing sample was made of blood. These receptors were taken from a girl between 2 and 10 years old with multiple sclerosis.

This clonotype has just one count. The chain is built from TRBV7-9 and TRBJ2-6; no clear D. Germline V CDR1 and CDR2: SEHNR, FQNEAQ (reference sequence). This CDR3 region has 16 residues. The ends were cut back, 5 bases at V and 0 bases at J, with 11 bases in the middle. CDR3 sequence: CASSVESISGANVLTF. The CDR3 DNA follows: TGTGCCAGCAGCGTCGAGTCGATCTCTGGGGCCAACGTCCTGACTTTC. The whole variable domain, filled in from reference TRBV7-9 and TRBJ2-6, reads DTGVSQNPRHKITKRGQNVTFRCDPISEHNRLYWYRQTLGQGPEFLTYFQNEAQLEKSRLLSDRFSAERPKGSFSTLEIQRTEQGDSAMYLCASSVESISGANVLTFGAGSRLTVL.

A remark on this clonotype: Since no conserved phenylalanine or tryptophan closes the CDR3, a read error is the likely cause. The chain links TRBV4-2 to TRBJ2-3; 8 bases align to TRBD1. The CDR3 sequence is 17 residues long. Per the germline V gene, CDR1 is LGHNA and CDR2 is YNFKEQ. V trimming: 1 base; J trimming: 3 bases; junction bases outside the gene matches: 9. The CDR3 DNA reads TGTGCCAGCAGCCAAGGCGGGAAGCAGGGGGCAACAGATACGCAGTATGTT. This translates into CASSQGGKQGATDTQYV.

The rearrangement joins TRBV6-6 to TRBJ2-5; 7 positions match TRBD2. TRBJ2-7 matches the DNA end more closely, so the J call is doubtful. This CDR3 contains 14 residues. Germline-derived CDR1 and CDR2 are MNHNY and SVGAGI (reference sequence). The CDR3 is CASSRPGGAYEQYF. In DNA, the CDR3 is TGTGCCAGCTCCAGGCCGGGGGGAGCCTACGAGCAGTACTTC.

This clonotype was picked up one time. The chain employs TRBV11-2 and TRBJ2-5; D is undetermined. V lost 4 bases, J lost 5 bases, and 17 bases lay in between. The CDR3 is 15 residues long. The germline CDR1 and CDR2 sequences are SGHAT and FQNNGV. CDR3 DNA: TGTGCCAGCAGCTCGGCGATATTACACGGGGAGACCCAGTACTTC. Protein: CASSSAILHGETQYF.

This clonotype is a singleton in its sample. The rearrangement uses TRBV20-1 and TRBJ2-1, with TRBD2 matching over 13 bases. Germline V gene lookup returns CDR1 DFQATT and CDR2 SNEGSKA (reference sequence). Trimming at V came to 2 bases and at J to 7 bases, leaving 5 bases not matched to a gene. The CDR3 contains 15 residues. The CDR3, as DNA: TGCAGTGCTAGAACCGGGACTAGCGGGGTTAATGAGCAGTTCTTC. Translating gives CSARTGTSGVNEQFF.

The chain employs TRBV3-1 and TRBJ2-5; D is perhaps TRBD2 (6 bases). Germline values: CDR1 LGHDT, CDR2 YNNKEL (reference sequence). The CDR3 has 17 residues. Trimming pared 2 bases from V and 3 bases from J, leaving 19 bases between. The CDR3 DNA is TGTGCCAGCAGCCAAATCCCCGGGGGACTTGGAGAAGAGACCCAGTACTTC. This translates into CASSQIPGGLGEETQYF.

The V call is TRBV20-1, the J call TRBJ2-3; the D is unclear. The germline V gene encodes CDR1 DFQATT and CDR2 SNEGSKA (reference sequence). Trimming shortened V by 4 bases and J by 3 bases, and 8 bases separated the two germline ends. The CDR3 extends over 12 amino acids. The CDR3 loop is CSAIKQTDTQYF. DNA of the CDR3: TGCAGTGCTATCAAGCAGACAGATACGCAGTATTTT.

This chain connects TRBV6-5 to TRBJ2-7; 12 bases fit TRBD1. CDR1 is MNHEY and CDR2 is SVGAGI in the germline V gene. The CDR3 contains 16 residues. V trimming: 5 bases; J trimming: 6 bases; junction bases outside the gene matches: 11. CDR3 loop: CASSRRRGTGGFEQYF. CDR3 nucleotide sequence: TGTGCCAGCAGTCGCCGAAGGGGGACAGGGGGCTTCGAGCAGTACTTC.

The chain couples TRBV20-1 to TRBJ1-2, with no clear D. The CDR3 covers 14 residues. V lost 6 bases and J 2 bases, leaving 16 bases between the germline ends. In germline, CDR1 is DFQATT, CDR2 SNEGSKA (reference sequence). The CDR3 coding sequence is TGCAGTGCGACCGGGCCCCTCAAGAACTATGGCTACACCTTC. Protein product: CSATGPLKNYGYTF.

This clonotype was picked up a small number of times. The chain joins TRBV5-1 to TRBJ2-3; 10 bases are a match to TRBD2. The CDR3 is 18 amino acids. CDR1 is SGHRS, CDR2 YFSETQ, per germline. The trim removed 0 bases at V and 0 bases at J, leaving 7 bases unmatched. The CDR3 loop is CASSLDPSGGPSTDTQYF. CDR3 in DNA: TGCGCCAGCAGCTTGGACCCTAGCGGGGGACCTAGCACAGATACGCAGTATTTT.

The chain uses TRBV10-2 and TRBJ2-1; 7 bases agree with TRBD1. Germline values: CDR1 WSHSY, CDR2 SAAADI. The CDR3 is made up of 15 amino acids. With V trimmed by 8 bases and J by 7 bases, 14 bases remained unmatched. In DNA form, the CDR3 reads TGCGCCAGCCAAGTAGACAGGGCCGGGATGAATGAGCAGTTCTTC. It encodes CASQVDRAGMNEQFF.

The V and J genes are TRBV6-1 and TRBJ2-1, with a tentative D call TRBD2 (6 bases). The length of the CDR3 is 16 residues. Germline lookup yields CDR1 MNHNS and CDR2 SASEGT. The V end was cut by 2 bases, the J end by 7 bases, with 18 bases between. The CDR3 DNA is TGTGCCAGCAGTGAATATTGGGGACTCGGCGTGAATGAGCAGTTCTTC. Residues: CASSEYWGLGVNEQFF.

CDR3 protein: CASSLMGDLGSYGEQFF. CDR3 DNA: TGTGCCAGCAGCTTGATGGGGGATTTGGGATCGTACGGTGAGCAGTTCTTC. The chain uses TRBV5-6 and TRBJ2-1; D could derive from TRBD1 or TRBD2 (5 bases each). Germline V gene lookup returns CDR1 SGHDT and CDR2 YYEEEE. Trimming removed 1 base from V and 9 bases from J, with 23 bases in between. CDR3 length: 17 residues. Drawing the rest from reference TRBV5-6 and TRBJ2-1, the complete variable domain is DAGVTQSPTHLIKTRGQQVTLRCSPKSGHDTVSWYQQALGQGPQFIFQYYEEEERQRGNFPDRFSGHQFPNYSSELNVNALLLGDSALYLCASSLMGDLGSYGEQFFGPGTRLTVL.

V is TRBV20-1 and J is TRBJ2-1, with 8 bases fitting TRBD2. The CDR3 loop spans 14 amino acids. Trimming cost V 0 bases and J 10 bases; bases outside gene matches: 8. The germline CDR1 and CDR2 sequences are DFQATT and SNEGSKA (reference sequence). The CDR3 sequence: CSARDPLAGYEQFF. CDR3 coding DNA: TGCAGTGCTAGAGATCCGTTAGCGGGGTACGAGCAGTTCTTC.

The chain links TRBV11-3 to TRBJ1-4; D ambiguous. The CDR3 is 14 amino acids. The V end lost 3 bases, the J end lost 6 bases, and 11 bases lay between the germline ends. Germline values: CDR1 SGHNT, CDR2 YENEEA. The CDR3 reads CASSFSDAHEKLFF. In DNA form, the CDR3 reads TGTGCCAGCAGCTTCAGCGACGCTCATGAAAAACTGTTTTTT. Using reference TRBV11-3 and TRBJ1-4 for the parts outside the CDR3, the full variable domain is EAGVVQSPRYKIIEKKQPVAFWCNPISGHNTLYWYLQNLGQGPELLIRYENEEAVDDSQLPKDRFSAERLKGVDSTLKIQPAELGDSAVYLCASSFSDAHEKLFFGSGTQLSVL.

The sample holds a few counts of this clonotype. The chain recombines TRBV29-1 with TRBJ2-7, with TRBD1 identical over 7 bases. V lost 7 bases and J lost 4; bases outside the gene matches: 7. This CDR3 spans 12 amino acids. Per germline, CDR1 SQVTM and CDR2 ANQGSEA. The CDR3 region is CSARRGRYEQYF. CDR3 DNA sequence: TGCAGCGCTAGAAGGGGGCGGTACGAGCAGTACTTC.

The chain couples TRBV12-3 or TRBV12-4 to TRBJ2-1; possibly TRBD2 for D (6 bases). V dropped 6 bases and J dropped 3 bases, with 12 bases sitting between them. This CDR3 contains 14 residues. The CDR3 sequence is CASREAEGYNEQFF. Written as DNA, the CDR3 is TGTGCCAGCAGGGAAGCGGAGGGCTACAATGAGCAGTTCTTC.

The chain employs TRBV3-1 and TRBJ1-2; 10 bases align to TRBD1. In germline, CDR1 is LGHDT, CDR2 YNNKEL (reference sequence). The CDR3 has 13 amino acids. The ends lost 4 bases at V and 8 bases at J; junction bases unmatched: 4. CDR3 in amino acids: CASSRTGGEGYTF. The CDR3 DNA is TGTGCCAGCAGCCGGACAGGGGGGGAAGGCTACACCTTC.

The V gene is TRBV4-3, the J gene TRBJ1-6; TRBD1 matches 10 bases. Per germline, CDR1 LGHNA and CDR2 YSLEER. CDR3 length equals 16 residues. With V trimmed by 1 base and J by 9 bases, 6 bases remained unmatched. This CDR3 reads CASSQATGQGTSPLHF. CDR3 DNA sequence: TGCGCCAGCAGCCAAGCGACGGGACAGGGGACTTCACCCCTCCACTTT.

The CDR3 bases are TGCGCCAGCAGCTTGGGCCCACAGGGGGCAATCAATGAGCAGTTCTTC. Translated: CASSLGPQGAINEQFF. The chain is built from TRBV5-1 and TRBJ2-1, with 9 positions matching TRBD1. This CDR3 has 16 amino acids. Trimming at V came to 0 bases and at J to 6 bases, leaving 7 bases not matched to a gene. Germline-derived CDR1 and CDR2 are SGHRS and YFSETQ. Looking up the rest from reference TRBV5-1 and TRBJ2-1 gives the full variable domain: KAGVTQTPRYLIKTRGQQVTLSCSPISGHRSVSWYQQTPGQGLQFLFEYFSETQRNKGNFPGRFSGRQFSNSRSEMNVSTLELGDSALYLCASSLGPQGAINEQFFGPGTRLTVL.

The J gene is TRBJ2-7, the V gene TRBV12-3 or TRBV12-4; no reliable D call. V gave up 5 bases and J gave up 5 bases, with 7 bases separating them. The CDR3 length is 11 residues. CDR3: CASSKTDEQYF. The CDR3 nucleotides are TGTGCCAGCAGTAAGACTGACGAGCAGTACTTC.

This chain connects TRBV6-2 or TRBV6-3 to TRBJ2-1; TRBD1 agrees at 9 bases. The CDR3 spans 16 residues. V trimming: 2 bases; J trimming: 7 bases; junction bases outside the gene matches: 9. Looked up from germline, CDR1 is MNHEY and CDR2 is SVGEGT. CDR3: CASSYVGTGNKNEQFF. In nucleotides, the CDR3 is TGTGCCAGCAGTTACGTTGGGACAGGGAATAAGAATGAGCAGTTCTTC.

J is TRBJ1-5 and V is TRBV27; D is ambiguous. Germline-derived CDR1 and CDR2 are MNHEY and SMNVEV (reference sequence). The CDR3 has 13 amino acids. V lost 2 bases and J 11 bases, leaving 13 bases between the germline ends. The CDR3 here is CASSLDWKDTQHF. The DNA of the CDR3 is TGTGCCAGCAGTTTAGATTGGAAAGATACCCAGCATTTT.

This clonotype has just a few counts. The chain links TRBV12-3 or TRBV12-4 to TRBJ2-7, with D perhaps matching TRBD2 (6 bases). Trimming shortened V by 3 bases and J by 5 bases, and 17 bases separated the two germline ends. This CDR3 region has 15 residues. The CDR3 spells CASSFPHSGSDEQYF. CDR3 in DNA: TGTGCCAGCAGTTTCCCACATAGCGGTTCCGACGAGCAGTACTTC.

The gene calls are TRBV29-1 and TRBJ2-1; 8 nucleotides line up with TRBD2. Germline trimming cut 7 bases from V and 3 bases from J; bases unmatched to any gene: 8. CDR3 size: 14 residues. CDR1 SQVTM and CDR2 ANQGSEA come from the germline V gene. The CDR3 DNA reads TGCAGCGGAAGCGGGAGCGGGGGCTACAATGAGCAGTTCTTC. Its translation is CSGSGSGGYNEQFF.

This clonotype came up once. The chain links TRBV6-2 or TRBV6-3 to TRBJ1-2, with D unresolved. CDR1 and CDR2 (germline): MNHEY, SVGEGT. V was pared by 8 bases and J by 4 bases, with 11 bases between. The CDR3 runs 12 residues. The CDR3 region is CASGALIYGYTF. Written as DNA, the CDR3 is TGTGCCAGCGGCGCGCTCATCTATGGCTACACCTTC.

The chain carries TRBV7-9 and TRBJ2-1; D is uncertain. V lost 1 base and J lost 8, with 12 bases in between. This CDR3 is built from 14 residues. Germline V gene sequence: CDR1 SEHNR, CDR2 FQNEAQ (reference sequence). The CDR3 loop reads CASSLGVSGDEQFF. DNA for the CDR3: TGTGCCAGCAGCTTAGGGGTATCGGGCGATGAGCAGTTCTTC.

This chain uses TRBV6-2 or TRBV6-3 with TRBJ1-5; no clear D gene. The CDR3 extends over 13 amino acids. V lost 6 bases and J 9 bases, leaving 15 bases between the germline ends. Germline lookup yields CDR1 MNHEY and CDR2 SVGEGT. The CDR3 protein is CASSLSPVGPQHF. CDR3 bases: TGTGCCAGCAGCTTAAGCCCCGTGGGGCCCCAGCATTTT.